These 30 T cell receptor beta chains originate from one sample sequenced in a study of TIL therapy for anti-PD-1-resistant metastatic lung cancer. Sequencing used immunoSEQ v3. Sequenced by immunoSEQ multiplex PCR; TCRdb stores in-frame clones only, minus some. Found here are about 14,000 clones, roughly 83% of them singletons; the top ten hold approximately 0.84%. Time point denoted: pre-treatment sample, taken before nivolumab and TIL therapy. Sequenced here: blood, sampled at baseline. Receptors were obtained from a person aged 25-85 years with non-small cell lung cancer.

This chain uses TRBV4-3 with TRBJ1-5; D remains unclear. Germline values: CDR1 LGHNA, CDR2 YSLEER. The length of the CDR3 is 18 residues. V was cut by 4 bases and J by 4 bases, with 23 bases left in between. In DNA, the CDR3 is TGCGCCAGCAGCCCGGACGTAGGTCCAGGAACAACTAATCAGCCCCAGCATTTT. It codes for CASSPDVGPGTTNQPQHF.

The genes are TRBV7-9 and TRBJ2-5, with no clear D. V lost 2 bases and J lost 4, with 17 bases in between. Germline V lookup: CDR1 SEHNR, CDR2 FQNEAQ (reference sequence). The CDR3 length is 16 residues. The CDR3, as DNA: TGTGCCAGCAGCTTACGCGCCCTTGGGGTCGGAGAGACCCAGTACTTC. Translating gives CASSLRALGVGETQYF.

This clone was seen only a few times. The chain is built from TRBV6-5 and TRBJ1-2; perhaps TRBD1 as D (5 bases). Germline V gives CDR1 MNHEY, CDR2 SVGAGI. The CDR3 loop spans 13 amino acids. V was cut by 6 bases and J by 4 bases, with 12 bases left in between. Written as DNA, the CDR3 is TGTGCCAGCAGACCACTTCAGGGCTATGGCTACACCTTC. This encodes CASRPLQGYGYTF.

This clone was counted between two and nine times. This sequence joins TRBV28 and TRBJ2-7, with D possibly TRBD2 on 5 matching bases. This CDR3 is built from 13 residues. Per the germline V gene, CDR1 is MDHEN and CDR2 is SYDVKM. Trimming removed 9 bases at V and 0 bases at J, with 12 bases between. The CDR3 region is CASFRTGSYEQYF. CDR3 coding DNA: TGTGCCAGTTTTCGGACTGGCTCCTACGAGCAGTACTTC.

The chain carries TRBV4-2 and TRBJ2-2; D uncertain. V gave up 1 base and J gave up 3 bases, with 9 bases separating them. Germline V gives CDR1 LGHNA, CDR2 YNFKEQ. The CDR3 runs 15 residues. The CDR3 region has the DNA TGTGCCAGCAGCCAAGGCGCAGCAGACACCGGGGAGCTGTTTTTT. The encoded protein is CASSQGAADTGELFF.

V gene TRBV4-1 combines with J gene TRBJ1-6, with D possibly being TRBD1 (6 bases). CDR3 length: 16 amino acids. Trimming stripped 4 bases from V and 8 bases from J, with 18 bases between. In germline, CDR1 is MGHRA, CDR2 YSYEKL. CDR3 DNA: TGCGCCAGCAGCCTAATGTTTGAGACAGGAGATTCACCCCTCCACTTT. Translating it yields CASSLMFETGDSPLHF.

J is TRBJ1-3 and V is TRBV29-1, with D perhaps TRBD1 (5 bases). Germline V gene lookup returns CDR1 SQVTM and CDR2 ANQGSEA. The V gene lost 6 bases and the J gene lost 3 bases, with 12 bases spanning the gap. This CDR3 contains 13 residues. This CDR3 is CSVAGRYGNTIYF. DNA for the CDR3: TGCAGCGTAGCGGGACGGTATGGAAACACCATATATTTT.

The chain recombines TRBV6-1 with TRBJ2-3; tentatively, D is TRBD1 (5 bases). Germline CDR1 and CDR2: MNHNS and SASEGT. Deletions cut 7 bases from V and 1 base from J, with 12 bases between. CDR3 size: 14 residues. The CDR3 protein is CASTRKGRTDTQYF. The CDR3 DNA reads TGTGCCAGCACCCGAAAGGGGCGCACAGATACGCAGTATTTT.

The chain combines TRBV11-3 with TRBJ1-1; the D is unclear. This CDR3 is built from 14 residues. Germline CDR1 SGHNT, CDR2 YENEEA. V was cut by 0 bases and J by 4 bases, with 9 bases left in between. CDR3 residues: CASSLEGIVTEAFF. Written as DNA, the CDR3 is TGTGCCAGCAGCTTAGAAGGGATTGTCACTGAAGCTTTCTTT.

The rearrangement links TRBV18 to TRBJ2-3, with unresolved D. CDR3 length equals 11 residues. CDR1 and CDR2 from the germline V gene are KGHSH and LQKENI. V dropped 4 bases and J dropped 6 bases, with 5 bases sitting between them. DNA for the CDR3: TGTGCCAGCTCACGAGAGGATACGCAGTATTTT. It encodes CASSREDTQYF. Together with reference TRBV18 and TRBJ2-3, the CDR3 gives the full variable domain: NAGVMQNPRHLVRRRGQEARLRCSPMKGHSHVYWYRQLPEEGLKFMVYLQKENIIDESGMPKERFSAEFPKEGPSILRIQQVVRGDSAAYFCASSREDTQYFGPGTRLTVL.

The chain uses TRBV9 and TRBJ2-3; no firm D call. The CDR3 is 14 residues long. Germline CDR1 SGDLS, CDR2 YYNGEE. Trimming cost V 0 bases and J 0 bases, with 5 bases left between them. The CDR3 here is CASSVGGSTDTQYF. The DNA of the CDR3 is TGTGCCAGCAGCGTAGGCGGAAGCACAGATACGCAGTATTTT.

This sequence joins TRBV30 and TRBJ2-5; 15 bases align to TRBD2. The junction had 3 bases not matched to a gene; V was cut back by 1 base and J by 3 bases. Germline assignment: CDR1 GTSNPN and CDR2 SVGIG (reference sequence). The CDR3 length is 16 residues. CDR3 coding DNA: TGTGCCTGGAGTGATGGACTAGCGGGGGGGGAAGAGACCCAGTACTTC. This sequence encodes CAWSDGLAGGEETQYF. The full variable domain, in which reference TRBV30 and TRBJ2-5 provide the parts outside the CDR3, is SQTIHQWPATLVQPVGSPLSLECTVEGTSNPNLYWYRQAAGRGLQLLFYSVGIGQISSEVPQNLSASRPQDRQFILSSKKLLLSDSGFYLCAWSDGLAGGEETQYFGPGTRLLVL.

The rearrangement uses TRBV14 and TRBJ1-1; D perhaps matches TRBD1 (5 bases). This CDR3 is built from 14 residues. The V gene's germline CDR1 is SGHDN and CDR2 FVKESK. V gave up 4 bases and J gave up 11 bases, with 20 bases separating them. CDR3 sequence: CASSPVEGRGYAFF. The CDR3 DNA reads as TGTGCCAGCAGCCCTGTGGAAGGTCGGGGCTATGCTTTCTTT.

The V gene is TRBV7-2, the J gene TRBJ1-1; TRBD1 might be the D (5 bases). The CDR3 is made up of 14 amino acids. Germline CDR1 reads SGHTA; CDR2 reads FQGNSA. Between the trimmed V and J ends, which lost 1 base and 3 bases, there was a span of 9 bases. In DNA form, the CDR3 reads TGTGCCAGCAGCTTAGTTAGGGGAGACACTGAAGCTTTCTTT. Protein product: CASSLVRGDTEAFF.

This chain connects TRBV7-9 to TRBJ1-6; D may be TRBD1 (5 bases). This CDR3 is built from 13 residues. In germline, CDR1 is SEHNR, CDR2 FQNEAQ (reference sequence). The ends were cut back, 5 bases at V and 7 bases at J, with 9 bases in the middle. The chain's CDR3 is CASSPEGNSPLHF. CDR3 DNA: TGTGCCAGCAGCCCAGAGGGGAATTCACCCCTCCACTTT.

V is TRBV5-6 and J is TRBJ2-7; D possibly uses TRBD1 or TRBD2 (7 bases each). Trimming removed 0 bases at V and 4 bases at J, with 11 bases between. Germline V lookup: CDR1 SGHDT, CDR2 YYEEEE. The CDR3 contains 14 residues. The CDR3, as DNA: TGTGCCAGCAGCTTGGCAGGGGGAGGGTACGAGCAGTACTTC. Amino acids: CASSLAGGGYEQYF.

V gene TRBV5-4 combines with J gene TRBJ1-6; 10 bases match TRBD1. The germline V gene encodes CDR1 SGHNT and CDR2 YYREEE (reference sequence). This CDR3 contains 15 residues. V lost 2 bases and J lost 9; bases outside the gene matches: 5. The CDR3 here is CASSFRDRGFSPLHF. DNA for the CDR3: TGTGCCAGCAGCTTCCGGGACAGGGGTTTTTCACCCCTCCACTTT. Full variable domain (rest looked up from reference TRBV5-4 and TRBJ1-6): ETGVTQSPTHLIKTRGQQVTLRCSSQSGHNTVSWYQQALGQGPQFIFQYYREEENGRGNFPPRFSGLQFPNYSSELNVNALELDDSALYLCASSFRDRGFSPLHFGNGTRLTVT.

The rearrangement links TRBV2 to TRBJ1-1; TRBD1 matches 9 bases. Trimming removed 5 bases from V and 4 bases from J; junction bases left unmatched: 8. Germline CDR1 and CDR2: SNHLY and FYNNEI. The CDR3 runs 15 residues. The CDR3 loop reads CASSRQGVVGTEAFF. The DNA for the CDR3 is TGTGCCAGCAGTCGACAGGGGGTAGTAGGCACTGAAGCTTTCTTT.

This sequence joins TRBV12-5 and TRBJ2-5; D is perhaps TRBD2 (7 bases). The V end was cut by 0 bases, the J end by 3 bases, with 14 bases between. This CDR3 comprises 16 residues. The V gene's germline CDR1 is LGHNT and CDR2 FRNRAP. The CDR3 DNA is TGTGCTAGTGGTTTGGTACGAACAGGGAGGGAAGAGACCCAGTACTTC. It encodes CASGLVRTGREETQYF.

This rearrangement joins TRBV28 to TRBJ1-1, with D unclear. CDR1 is MDHEN, CDR2 SYDVKM, per germline. The length of the CDR3 is 11 residues. The V gene lost 2 bases and the J gene lost 8 bases, with 6 bases spanning the gap. CDR3 nucleotides: TGTGCCAGCAGTTTAAGGGTCGAAGCTTTCTTT. Amino acids: CASSLRVEAFF.

The chain employs TRBV7-9 and TRBJ1-1; TRBD1 is a possible D gene (5 bases). The CDR3 runs 15 residues. The germline V gene encodes CDR1 SEHNR and CDR2 FQNEAQ (reference sequence). V lost 2 bases and J lost 2, with 12 bases in between. CDR3 coding DNA: TGTGCCAGCAGCTTAAACGGGGCAGTAAACACTGAAGCTTTCTTT. Translation: CASSLNGAVNTEAFF.

V and J are TRBV7-9 and TRBJ1-5; TRBD1 matches at 8 bases. In germline, CDR1 is SEHNR, CDR2 FQNEAQ (reference sequence). The CDR3 spans 14 residues. Unmatched junction bases numbered 5, after V lost 4 bases and J lost 6 bases. The chain's CDR3 is CASSYQGAGQPQHF. For the CDR3, the DNA is TGTGCCAGCAGCTATCAGGGGGCAGGTCAGCCCCAGCATTTT.

The chain recombines TRBV2 with TRBJ2-3; 9 nucleotides match TRBD2. Unmatched junction bases numbered 14, after V lost 6 bases and J lost 4 bases. Germline-derived CDR1 and CDR2 are SNHLY and FYNNEI. The length of the CDR3 is 17 residues. The CDR3 DNA sequence: TGTGCCAGCAGCGCTGCCCCTCTAGCGGGGATAGCAGATACGCAGTATTTT. Protein sequence: CASSAAPLAGIADTQYF.

This clone was counted once. The chain carries TRBV5-1 and TRBJ1-2, with 7 bases lining up with TRBD1. Germline trimming cut 4 bases from V and 4 bases from J; bases unmatched to any gene: 7. The length of the CDR3 is 14 residues. Germline V lookup: CDR1 SGHRS, CDR2 YFSETQ. The CDR3 protein is CASSPGTAGYGYTF. The CDR3 nucleotides are TGCGCCAGCAGCCCCGGGACAGCCGGCTATGGCTACACCTTC.

The chain combines TRBV11-2 with TRBJ2-1; TRBD2 aligns across 12 bases. CDR3 size: 17 residues. Germline values: CDR1 SGHAT, CDR2 FQNNGV. Trimming cost V 5 bases and J 6 bases; bases outside gene matches: 11. Here the CDR3 DNA reads TGTGCCAGCAGCCTCTTTGGCCTAGCGGGAGGGGGCAATGAGCAGTTCTTC. Translated, it gives CASSLFGLAGGGNEQFF.

V and J are TRBV6-5 and TRBJ2-2; D gene ambiguous. Trimming shortened V by 4 bases and J by 2 bases, and 5 bases separated the two germline ends. The CDR3 has 13 amino acids. CDR1 and CDR2 (germline): MNHEY, SVGAGI. The DNA of the CDR3 is TGTGCCAGCAGTTTCTATAACACCGGGGAGCTGTTTTTT. Encoded protein: CASSFYNTGELFF.

The chain joins TRBV11-2 to TRBJ2-3; 7 nucleotides match TRBD1. Germline assignment: CDR1 SGHAT and CDR2 FQNNGV. The V gene end was trimmed by 5 bases and the J gene end by 2 bases; junction bases not matched to a gene: 7. This CDR3 has 15 residues. CDR3 region: CASSRDRHSTDTQYF. The CDR3 bases are TGTGCCAGCAGCCGGGACAGACATTCCACAGATACGCAGTATTTT.

The chain couples TRBV7-2 to TRBJ1-5; D ambiguous. The CDR3 has 13 residues. The ends were cut back, 7 bases at V and 2 bases at J, with 9 bases in the middle. From germline, CDR1 is SGHTA and CDR2 FQGNSA. CDR3 in DNA: TGTGCCAGCACCCTGAATGGCAATCAGCCCCAGCATTTT. This sequence encodes CASTLNGNQPQHF. The full variable domain, rest sourced from reference TRBV7-2 and TRBJ1-5, is GAGVSQSPSNKVTEKGKDVELRCDPISGHTALYWYRQSLGQGLEFLIYFQGNSAPDKSGLPSDRFSAERTGGSVSTLTIQRTQQEDSAVYLCASTLNGNQPQHFGDGTRLSIL.

This chain connects TRBV19 to TRBJ1-2, with a possible D match to TRBD1 (6 bases). The CDR3 sequence is 16 residues long. Germline V gene sequence: CDR1 LNHDA, CDR2 SQIVND (reference sequence). V was trimmed by 5 bases and J by 0 bases, leaving 16 bases between them. The DNA of the CDR3 is TGTGCCAGTAGTCTCGGGCAGGGGAGAACTAACTATGGCTACACCTTC. Amino acid sequence: CASSLGQGRTNYGYTF.

The V call is TRBV27, the J call TRBJ2-7; tentatively, D is TRBD1 or TRBD2 (5 bases each). The V and J ends lost 4 bases and 4 bases respectively, with 11 bases between them. This CDR3 is built from 13 residues. The germline CDR1 and CDR2 sequences are MNHEY and SMNVEV (reference sequence). The CDR3 is CASSSRDGYEQYF. In nucleotides, the CDR3 is TGTGCCAGCAGTTCCCGGGACGGGTACGAGCAGTACTTC.